This passage covers 29 T cell receptor beta chains from one sample sequenced in a study of T cells in localized non-small cell lung cancer. TCRdb's table, derived via immunoSEQ multiplex PCR, lists solely in-frame clones and lacks some. The sample consists of some 140,000 clones, roughly 90% of them appearing once. Source: peripheral blood, taken before any cancer treatment. Receptors originate from an older female donor with stage I lung adenocarcinoma.

The chain carries TRBV11-2 and TRBJ1-2; D not resolved. Germline CDR1 is SGHAT and CDR2 is FQNNGV. Trimming cost V 7 bases and J 0 bases, with 9 bases left between them. This CDR3 contains 13 residues. The CDR3 nucleotides read TGTGCCAGCACCCCCTTGGCTAACTATGGCTACACCTTC. Protein product: CASTPLANYGYTF.

CDR3 region: CASSYQGAYEQFF. The CDR3, as DNA: TGCGCCAGCAGTTATCAGGGGGCCTATGAGCAGTTCTTC. V gene TRBV5-1 combines with J gene TRBJ2-1; 8 bases line up with TRBD1. V was pared by 5 bases and J by 8 bases, with 6 bases of the junction left unmatched. CDR1 is SGHRS, CDR2 YFSETQ, per germline. This CDR3 region has 13 residues. Variable domain in full (rest from reference TRBV5-1 and TRBJ2-1): KAGVTQTPRYLIKTRGQQVTLSCSPISGHRSVSWYQQTPGQGLQFLFEYFSETQRNKGNFPGRFSGRQFSNSRSEMNVSTLELGDSALYLCASSYQGAYEQFFGPGTRLTVL.

V is TRBV7-3 and J is TRBJ2-1; 11 positions match TRBD2. Germline values: CDR1 SGHTA, CDR2 FQGTGA. This CDR3 spans 17 amino acids. After removal of 5 bases from V and 6 bases from J, the junction contained 12 bases not matched to a gene. This chain's CDR3 is CASSDLAGGPFGNEQFF. The CDR3 nucleotides are TGTGCCAGCAGCGATTTAGCGGGAGGGCCCTTTGGCAATGAGCAGTTCTTC. The variable domain in full, completed from reference TRBV7-3 and TRBJ2-1, reads GAGVSQTPSNKVTEKGKYVELRCDPISGHTALYWYRQSLGQGPEFLIYFQGTGAADDSGLPNDRFFAVRPEGSVSTLKIQRTERGDSAVYLCASSDLAGGPFGNEQFFGPGTRLTVL.

The rearrangement uses TRBV28 and TRBJ1-5; 8 bases are a match to TRBD1. The CDR3 is made up of 14 amino acids. Germline lookup yields CDR1 MDHEN and CDR2 SYDVKM. Losses at the gene ends were 9 bases for V and 0 bases for J; bases not matched to a gene: 4. This CDR3 is CASFTGGSNQPQHF. CDR3 coding DNA: TGTGCCAGTTTCACAGGGGGTAGCAATCAGCCCCAGCATTTT.

The chain links TRBV19 to TRBJ2-7; TRBD1 matches 7 bases. Germline CDR1 and CDR2: LNHDA and SQIVND (reference sequence). The CDR3 has 14 residues. Trimming cost V 1 base and J 2 bases; bases outside gene matches: 2. The CDR3 sequence is CASSIATGTYEQYF. The CDR3 nucleotides are TGTGCCAGTAGTATAGCGACAGGGACCTACGAGCAGTACTTC.

The rearrangement links TRBV19 to TRBJ1-4; D is unresolved. Trimming stripped 3 bases from V and 12 bases from J, with 14 bases between. Germline V gene sequence: CDR1 LNHDA, CDR2 SQIVND (reference sequence). This CDR3 has 13 residues. The CDR3: CASSMGSPWELFF. The CDR3 DNA reads TGTGCCAGTAGTATGGGGAGTCCCTGGGAACTGTTTTTT.

The chain carries TRBV30 and TRBJ2-5; 14 bases line up with TRBD2. With 7 bases clipped from V and 5 bases from J, the junction kept 6 bases outside the gene matches. The CDR3 spans 14 residues. Germline lookup yields CDR1 GTSNPN and CDR2 SVGIG (reference sequence). The CDR3, as DNA: TGTGCCTTAGGGACTAGCGGGAGAGGGGAGACCCAGTACTTC. This gives the protein CALGTSGRGETQYF.

This clone is a singleton in its sample. The rearrangement joins TRBV7-9 to TRBJ1-3; 7 nucleotides match TRBD1. J was trimmed by 4 bases and V by 5 bases; bases with no gene match: 8. Germline CDR1 SEHNR, CDR2 FQNEAQ (reference sequence). The CDR3 consists of 15 residues. Here the CDR3 reads CASSPTGTGGNTIYF. The DNA for the CDR3 is TGTGCCAGCAGCCCGACAGGGACGGGAGGAAACACCATATATTTT.

V usage is TRBV7-2 and J usage is TRBJ2-3; a possible D gene is TRBD2 (5 bases). The germline gives CDR1 SGHTA, CDR2 FQGNSA. Trimming pared 2 bases from V and 4 bases from J, leaving 13 bases between. This CDR3 has 15 amino acids. The CDR3 sequence: CASSLRRAMADTQYF. DNA of the CDR3: TGTGCCAGCAGCTTAAGGCGGGCTATGGCAGATACGCAGTATTTT. Full variable domain (rest looked up from reference TRBV7-2 and TRBJ2-3): GAGVSQSPSNKVTEKGKDVELRCDPISGHTALYWYRQSLGQGLEFLIYFQGNSAPDKSGLPSDRFSAERTGGSVSTLTIQRTQQEDSAVYLCASSLRRAMADTQYFGPGTRLTVL.

The chain is built from TRBV27 and TRBJ1-5; D not certain. V lost 2 bases and J 9 bases, leaving 20 bases between the germline ends. The CDR3 loop spans 16 amino acids. The germline CDR1 and CDR2 sequences are MNHEY and SMNVEV (reference sequence). The CDR3 spells CASSLGSGGGPGPQHF. As DNA, the CDR3 is TGTGCCAGCAGTTTAGGCTCTGGCGGAGGACCTGGGCCCCAGCATTTT.

The CDR3 is CASSVRQTQETQYF. CDR3 DNA: TGTGCCAGCAGTGTGAGACAAACACAAGAGACCCAGTACTTC. V usage is TRBV2 and J usage is TRBJ2-5; no definite D call. Between the trimmed V and J ends, which lost 4 bases and 2 bases, there was a span of 11 bases. CDR3 length: 14 amino acids. Germline V gene sequence: CDR1 SNHLY, CDR2 FYNNEI.

The chain couples TRBV4-1 to TRBJ2-7; D is perhaps TRBD2 (6 bases). The length of the CDR3 is 14 residues. Between the trimmed V and J ends, which lost 1 base and 0 bases, there was a span of 7 bases. The germline CDR1 and CDR2 sequences are MGHRA and YSYEKL. The CDR3 here is CASSQGGVSYEQYF. CDR3 nucleotides: TGCGCCAGCAGCCAAGGCGGGGTCTCCTACGAGCAGTACTTC.

The rearrangement uses TRBV11-2 and TRBJ2-1, with 7 bases that match TRBD2. The J segment lost 4 bases and the V segment lost 0 bases, leaving 3 bases of the junction unmatched. Germline V gene data show CDR1 as SGHAT and CDR2 as FQNNGV. The CDR3 length is 15 residues. CDR3 sequence reads: CASSLEGGPYNEQFF. CDR3 coding DNA: TGTGCCAGCAGCTTAGAGGGAGGGCCGTACAATGAGCAGTTCTTC.

This chain joins TRBV15 and TRBJ2-1; TRBD1 aligns across 8 bases. CDR1 and CDR2 (germline): LNHNV, YYDKDF (reference sequence). CDR3 length: 15 residues. After removal of 4 bases from V and 7 bases from J, the junction contained 9 bases not matched to a gene. In nucleotides, the CDR3 is TGTGCCACCAGCAATCAGGACAGGGCCACTAATGAGCAGTTCTTC. Residues: CATSNQDRATNEQFF.

The chain links TRBV19 to TRBJ1-4, with 8 positions matching TRBD1. The germline gives CDR1 LNHDA, CDR2 SQIVND (reference sequence). J was trimmed by 11 bases and V by 6 bases; bases with no gene match: 5. The CDR3 covers 12 residues. The CDR3 here is CASSSTGAKLFF. Here the CDR3 DNA reads TGTGCCAGTAGCTCGACAGGGGCCAAACTGTTTTTT.

The chain has TRBV5-5 and TRBJ1-2, with D unresolved. The V gene lost 4 bases and the J gene lost 3 bases, with 19 bases spanning the gap. The length of the CDR3 is 16 residues. Germline V lookup: CDR1 SGHKS, CDR2 YYEKEE (reference sequence). The CDR3 DNA reads as TGTGCCAGCAGCCCCGAAGGAGGTGGGCACTACTATGGCTACACCTTC. Encoded protein: CASSPEGGGHYYGYTF.

The rearrangement joins TRBV27 to TRBJ1-2; unclear D gene. Germline CDR1 MNHEY, CDR2 SMNVEV (reference sequence). Trimming cost V 5 bases and J 8 bases, with 15 bases left between them. This CDR3 is built from 13 residues. The CDR3 DNA reads TGTGCCAGCAGTCAGACTTCTACGGGGGGCTACACCTTC. Translated, it gives CASSQTSTGGYTF.

The V gene is TRBV28, the J gene TRBJ1-1; a weak D match, TRBD1 (6 bases). CDR3 length: 16 residues. CDR1 and CDR2 from the germline V gene are MDHEN and SYDVKM. V gave up 4 bases and J gave up 5 bases, with 20 bases separating them. The CDR3 region has the DNA TGTGCCAGCAGTTCTCCGGCCGGGACATACAAAACTGAAGCTTTCTTT. It yields the protein CASSSPAGTYKTEAFF. Together with reference TRBV28 and TRBJ1-1, the CDR3 gives the full variable domain: DVKVTQSSRYLVKRTGEKVFLECVQDMDHENMFWYRQDPGLGLRLIYFSYDVKMKEKGDIPEGYSVSREKKERFSLILESASTNQTSMYLCASSSPAGTYKTEAFFGQGTRLTVV.

The chain employs TRBV10-1 and TRBJ2-4, with 13 bases fitting TRBD2. Trimming at V came to 0 bases and at J to 5 bases, leaving 1 base not matched to a gene. This CDR3 contains 16 residues. CDR1 and CDR2 (germline): WNHNN, SYGVQD (reference sequence). CDR3 sequence (DNA): TGCGCCAGCAGTGAGTCGACTAGCGGGAGGCAAAACATTCAGTACTTC. Amino acids: CASSESTSGRQNIQYF.

This clone was found once. The chain uses TRBV6-1 and TRBJ2-2, with D unclear. From germline, CDR1 is MNHNS and CDR2 SASEGT. This CDR3 has 14 residues. Deletions cut 3 bases from V and 4 bases from J, with 9 bases between. Here the CDR3 reads CASSDARFTGELFF. The DNA for the CDR3 is TGTGCCAGCAGTGACGCCAGGTTCACCGGGGAGCTGTTTTTT.

This clone is a singleton in its sample. The rearrangement joins TRBV14 to TRBJ1-2, with TRBD1 matching 11 bases. The CDR3 runs 15 residues. V lost 4 bases to trimming and J lost 6 bases; unmatched junction nucleotides: 7. CDR1 is SGHDN, CDR2 FVKESK, per germline. The CDR3, as DNA: TGTGCCAGCAGCCGACCGGACAGGGGGCCAGATGGCTACACCTTC. This gives the protein CASSRPDRGPDGYTF.

This sequence joins TRBV21-1 and TRBJ2-1. TRBV21-1 is described as a pseudogene. This CDR3 has 12 residues. The CDR3 bases are TGTGCCAGCAGCACCTCCTACAATGAGCAGTTCTTC. Translating it yields CASSTSYNEQFF.

This chain uses TRBV10-2 with TRBJ1-2, with 7 bases aligning to TRBD1. The germline gives CDR1 WSHSY, CDR2 SAAADI. Trimming cost V 4 bases and J 3 bases; bases outside gene matches: 2. The CDR3 covers 13 residues. The CDR3 DNA reads TGCGCCAGCAGTGGGGGGACAGACTATGGCTACACCTTC. This encodes CASSGGTDYGYTF.

The chain links TRBV20-1 to TRBJ2-1; the D call may be TRBD1 or TRBD2 (5 bases each). The length of the CDR3 is 11 residues. Germline V gene sequence: CDR1 DFQATT, CDR2 SNEGSKA (reference sequence). V shed 5 bases and J shed 13 bases, with 15 bases lying between them. The CDR3 region has the DNA TGCAGTGCTCGGGACCGCGTTTTTCAGTTCTTC. Protein: CSARDRVFQFF.

The chain is built from TRBV5-1 and TRBJ2-1; D remains unclear. The CDR3 extends over 17 amino acids. Germline V gene data show CDR1 as SGHRS and CDR2 as YFSETQ. V was trimmed by 0 bases and J by 0 bases, leaving 13 bases between them. DNA of the CDR3: TGCGCCAGCAGCTTGGGGCAGCTCTCCAGCTCCTACAATGAGCAGTTCTTC. This codes for CASSLGQLSSSYNEQFF.

This clone occurred once. This sequence joins TRBV30 and TRBJ1-1, with a possible D match to TRBD1 (6 bases). The CDR3 extends over 15 amino acids. Germline CDR1 is GTSNPN and CDR2 is SVGIG (reference sequence). V gave up 6 bases and J gave up 4 bases, with 21 bases separating them. This CDR3 is CACRPTGSALTEAFF. The DNA for the CDR3 is TGTGCCTGCCGGCCCACAGGGAGCGCCCTCACTGAAGCTTTCTTT.

The rearrangement links TRBV7-9 to TRBJ2-5, with 8 bases matching TRBD1. This CDR3 has 16 residues. Germline CDR1 and CDR2: SEHNR and FQNEAQ (reference sequence). After removal of 5 bases from V and 2 bases from J, the junction contained 10 bases not matched to a gene. In DNA, the CDR3 is TGTGCCAGCAGCCGACAGGGGTGGAACGGTCAAGAGACCCAGTACTTC. It codes for CASSRQGWNGQETQYF.

The rearrangement uses TRBV6-6 and TRBJ2-7; possibly TRBD2 for D (5 bases). This CDR3 comprises 13 residues. Trimming removed 4 bases from V and 4 bases from J, with 11 bases in between. Germline lookup yields CDR1 MNHNY and CDR2 SVGAGI (reference sequence). The CDR3 DNA reads as TGTGCCAGCAGTTCTCCTTGGGAGTACGAGCAGTACTTC. It encodes CASSSPWEYEQYF.

CDR3 sequence (DNA): TGTGCCAGTAGAGTTAGCGACACAGATACGCAGTATTTT. This codes for CASRVSDTDTQYF. The chain joins TRBV28 to TRBJ2-3; TRBD2 is a possible D gene (5 bases). The CDR3 has 13 amino acids. V lost 9 bases and J 2 bases, leaving 12 bases between the germline ends. Germline assignment: CDR1 MDHEN and CDR2 SYDVKM.